One and the same sample provided the 30 T cell receptor beta chains below, sequenced in a study of CD8 T cells in ankylosing spondylitis. Notes on the study in general: What appeared characteristic of ankylosing spondylitis blood was a TCR beta motif of 7 or 8 highly homologous variants.

In TCRdb, the 5' RACE reads were re-called with MiXCR into one record per CDR3 protein. The repertoire holds 400,000 or so distinct CDR3 sequences, with 26% as singletons. No antigen has been assigned to these receptors. Sequencing was carried out using blood, either unsorted or a sorted T cell fraction (not recorded which). The receptors come from a male donor with ankylosing spondylitis.

This clonotype showed up just a few times. The rearrangement joins TRBV18 to TRBJ1-5; possibly TRBD1 for D (5 bases). Trimming took off 6 bases at V and 5 bases at J, with 14 bases between the two ends. The CDR3 covers 14 residues. Germline CDR1 reads KGHSH; CDR2 reads LQKENI. CDR3 bases: TGTGCCAGCTCCCGGGGCAGGGCCGATCAGCCCCAGCATTTT. Its protein is CASSRGRADQPQHF. The variable domain in full, with the rest retrieved from reference TRBV18 and TRBJ1-5, is NAGVMQNPRHLVRRRGQEARLRCSPMKGHSHVYWYRQLPEEGLKFMVYLQKENIIDESGMPKERFSAEFPKEGPSILRIQQVVRGDSAAYFCASSRGRADQPQHFGDGTRLSIL.

This clonotype was detected only a few times. This chain joins TRBV6-4 and TRBJ2-1, with D unclear. From germline, CDR1 is MRHNA and CDR2 SNTAGT. V was pared by 3 bases and J by 9 bases, with 15 bases between. The CDR3 is 14 amino acids. The chain's CDR3 is CASSEYPGYGEQFF. The CDR3 nucleotides are TGTGCCAGCAGTGAATATCCCGGGTACGGTGAGCAGTTCTTC.

This chain uses TRBV7-2 with TRBJ2-7, with 9 bases aligning to TRBD2. V shed 7 bases and J 3 bases; nucleotides not matched to a gene: 7. The CDR3 length is 14 residues. CDR1 SGHTA and CDR2 FQGNSA come from the germline V gene. The CDR3 loop reads CASTFLLAGYEQYF. The CDR3 nucleotides are TGTGCCAGCACCTTCCTACTAGCGGGCTACGAGCAGTACTTC.

The chain uses TRBV20-1 and TRBJ2-3; 13 bases align to TRBD2. V lost 5 bases and J lost 3; bases outside the gene matches: 11. The CDR3 consists of 17 residues. Germline loops: CDR1 DFQATT, CDR2 SNEGSKA (reference sequence). This chain's CDR3 is CSADPGLAGRWTDTQYF. As DNA, the CDR3 is TGCAGTGCTGATCCGGGACTAGCGGGGCGATGGACAGATACGCAGTATTTT.

This clonotype turned up a few times. The V and J genes are TRBV12-3 or TRBV12-4 and TRBJ2-1; 8 bases line up with TRBD1. CDR3 length equals 13 residues. The trim removed 10 bases at V and 9 bases at J, leaving 11 bases unmatched. The DNA of the CDR3 is TGTGCCACTACGGACAGGGTACATGGTGAGCAGTTCTTC. This encodes CATTDRVHGEQFF.

This clonotype was counted a few times. This chain links TRBV6-6 with TRBJ1-5, with TRBD1 as a possible D gene (6 bases). The germline CDR1 and CDR2 sequences are MNHNY and SVGAGI (reference sequence). This CDR3 is built from 13 residues. V was cut by 8 bases and J by 6 bases, with 14 bases left in between. The CDR3 DNA sequence: TGTGCCAGCCAAAGGGGGGCGGCTCAGCCCCAGCATTTT. Protein sequence: CASQRGAAQPQHF.

Only a few counts were recorded for this clonotype. The rearrangement links TRBV20-1 to TRBJ2-1; 7 nucleotides align to TRBD2. Germline V lookup: CDR1 DFQATT, CDR2 SNEGSKA (reference sequence). This CDR3 is 14 amino acids long. With 5 bases clipped from V and 4 bases from J, the junction kept 8 bases outside the gene matches. CDR3 residues: CSAALAVNYNEQFF. CDR3 bases: TGCAGTGCTGCCCTAGCGGTAAATTACAATGAGCAGTTCTTC.

In its sample, this clonotype was seen a few times. The genes are TRBV5-1 and TRBJ2-1; D is unresolved. Trimming pared 0 bases from V and 7 bases from J, leaving 5 bases between. Germline CDR1 SGHRS, CDR2 YFSETQ. The CDR3 loop spans 12 amino acids. The CDR3 nucleotides read TGCGCCAGCAGCTTGGGAGAGAATGAGCAGTTCTTC. This gives the protein CASSLGENEQFF. The entire variable domain, with the rest obtained from reference TRBV5-1 and TRBJ2-1, is as follows: KAGVTQTPRYLIKTRGQQVTLSCSPISGHRSVSWYQQTPGQGLQFLFEYFSETQRNKGNFPGRFSGRQFSNSRSEMNVSTLELGDSALYLCASSLGENEQFFGPGTRLTVL.

The V and J genes are TRBV2 and TRBJ2-1; 12 bases are shared with TRBD1. Germline-derived CDR1 and CDR2 are SNHLY and FYNNEI. The CDR3 covers 15 residues. Trimming cost V 2 bases and J 6 bases; bases outside gene matches: 2. The CDR3 is CASSELGQGANEQFF. The CDR3 nucleotides read TGTGCCAGCAGTGAACTGGGACAGGGGGCCAATGAGCAGTTCTTC. The entire variable domain, with the rest obtained from reference TRBV2 and TRBJ2-1, is as follows: EPEVTQTPSHQVTQMGQEVILRCVPISNHLYFYWYRQILGQKVEFLVSFYNNEISEKSEIFDDQFSVERPDGSNFTLKIRSTKLEDSAMYFCASSELGQGANEQFFGPGTRLTVL.

In DNA, the CDR3 is TGCAGTGCTAGTTATAGGGGCAAAAGCTCCTACGAGCAGTACTTC. Protein product: CSASYRGKSSYEQYF. The chain uses TRBV20-1 and TRBJ2-7; D is possibly TRBD1 (5 bases). V lost 3 bases and J lost 0, with 15 bases in between. The V gene's germline CDR1 is DFQATT and CDR2 SNEGSKA (reference sequence). There are 15 residues in the CDR3.

This chain joins TRBV7-2 and TRBJ2-3, with 8 bases fitting TRBD2. V trimming: 3 bases; J trimming: 6 bases; junction bases outside the gene matches: 8. CDR1 is SGHTA and CDR2 is FQGNSA in the germline V gene. This CDR3 comprises 15 residues. The CDR3 DNA reads TGTGCCAGCAGCTTTTCCGGGACTAGAGAGGATACGCAGTATTTT. This sequence encodes CASSFSGTREDTQYF.

This clonotype has just a few counts. The CDR3 protein is CASSLSVGRGTGELFF. The CDR3 DNA sequence: TGTGCCAGCAGTTTATCAGTGGGACGGGGTACCGGGGAGCTGTTTTTT. The chain has TRBV27 and TRBJ2-2; D may match TRBD1 or TRBD2 (5 bases each). Trimming stripped 0 bases from V and 5 bases from J, with 13 bases between. The CDR3 loop spans 16 amino acids. CDR1 is MNHEY, CDR2 SMNVEV, per germline (reference sequence).

There are a few counts of this clonotype. The chain employs TRBV3-1 and TRBJ1-2, with 7 positions matching TRBD1. Germline lookup yields CDR1 LGHDT and CDR2 YNNKEL (reference sequence). The CDR3 extends over 16 amino acids. V was clipped by 1 base and J by 6 bases; unmatched bases: 11. The CDR3 spells CASSQGGETGTHGYTF. The CDR3 DNA sequence: TGTGCCAGCAGCCAAGGTGGGGAGACAGGGACTCATGGCTACACCTTC.

In its sample, this clonotype was seen a few times. This chain links TRBV6-1 with TRBJ1-1; the D is unclear. This CDR3 is 15 amino acids long. Trimming pared 1 base from V and 5 bases from J, leaving 14 bases between. Germline V CDR1 and CDR2: MNHNS, SASEGT. The CDR3 loop reads CASSEVPLGSTEAFF. CDR3 nucleotide sequence: TGTGCCAGCAGTGAAGTTCCTCTCGGTTCAACTGAAGCTTTCTTT.

The chain recombines TRBV5-1 with TRBJ2-7; D is unclear. The CDR3 is 14 residues long. Germline V gene lookup returns CDR1 SGHRS and CDR2 YFSETQ. V was pared by 0 bases and J by 4 bases, with 11 bases between. CDR3 loop: CASSLVPSSYEQYF. As DNA, the CDR3 is TGCGCCAGCAGCTTGGTCCCGTCATCGTACGAGCAGTACTTC. The whole variable domain, remainder taken from reference TRBV5-1 and TRBJ2-7, is KAGVTQTPRYLIKTRGQQVTLSCSPISGHRSVSWYQQTPGQGLQFLFEYFSETQRNKGNFPGRFSGRQFSNSRSEMNVSTLELGDSALYLCASSLVPSSYEQYFGPGTRLTVT.

The chain is built from TRBV20-1 and TRBJ2-1; D might be TRBD2 (6 bases). Germline CDR1 reads DFQATT; CDR2 reads SNEGSKA (reference sequence). The CDR3 is 15 residues long. Trimming cost V 5 bases and J 8 bases, with 22 bases left between them. The CDR3 loop reads CSAPNWAGITDEQFF. The DNA for the CDR3 is TGCAGTGCTCCAAACTGGGCGGGAATAACGGATGAGCAGTTCTTC.

This chain joins TRBV27 and TRBJ2-7; 8 bases are a match to TRBD2. V shed 6 bases, J shed 4 bases, and the junction held 11 bases outside the gene matches. The CDR3 runs to 15 residues. CDR1 is MNHEY, CDR2 SMNVEV, per germline (reference sequence). Here the CDR3 DNA reads TGTGCCAGCAGCTCAAGAGGCGGGAGGATTTACGAGCAGTACTTC. It specifies CASSSRGGRIYEQYF.

In its sample, this clonotype was seen once. This chain links TRBV5-1 with TRBJ1-2; 9 bases align to TRBD1. With V trimmed by 5 bases and J by 7 bases, 9 bases remained unmatched. CDR3 length: 14 amino acids. Germline V CDR1 and CDR2: SGHRS, YFSETQ. The CDR3 nucleotides read TGCGCCAGCAGACCCTCAACAGGGGGCCGTGGCTACACCTTC. Residues: CASRPSTGGRGYTF. The full variable domain, rest sourced from reference TRBV5-1 and TRBJ1-2, is KAGVTQTPRYLIKTRGQQVTLSCSPISGHRSVSWYQQTPGQGLQFLFEYFSETQRNKGNFPGRFSGRQFSNSRSEMNVSTLELGDSALYLCASRPSTGGRGYTFGSGTRLTVV.

The chain links TRBV20-1 to TRBJ2-1, with D perhaps TRBD1 (6 bases). Trimming removed 3 bases at V and 6 bases at J, with 18 bases between. This CDR3 is 15 amino acids long. Germline V gives CDR1 DFQATT, CDR2 SNEGSKA (reference sequence). CDR3 coding DNA: TGCAGTGCTAGCAGGACAGTAGGCCTGGGCAATGAGCAGTTCTTC. Its protein is CSASRTVGLGNEQFF.

This clonotype turned up a few times. The chain couples TRBV12-3 or TRBV12-4 to TRBJ2-5; 9 bases line up with TRBD2. Germline trimming cut 8 bases from V and 7 bases from J; bases unmatched to any gene: 14. The CDR3 contains 15 residues. The chain's CDR3 is CASGPTSGGVGTQYF. The CDR3 nucleotides read TGTGCCAGCGGACCGACTAGCGGAGGGGTGGGGACCCAGTACTTC.

This clonotype has a handful of counts. The V and J genes are TRBV10-2 and TRBJ2-7; the match to TRBD2 covers 7 bases. The V gene end was trimmed by 3 bases and the J gene end by 3 bases; junction bases not matched to a gene: 5. Germline CDR1 and CDR2: WSHSY and SAAADI. This CDR3 is 14 amino acids long. The CDR3 DNA sequence: TGCGCCAGCAGTGACCTGGCGGGAGTCTACGAGCAGTACTTC. It translates to CASSDLAGVYEQYF.

DNA for the CDR3: TGTGCCAGCAGCCAAGAAGGACAGGGGGCAACTGATGAGCAGTTCTTC. It specifies CASSQEGQGATDEQFF. The J gene is TRBJ2-1, the V gene TRBV4-2, with TRBD1 matching over 11 bases. In germline, CDR1 is LGHNA, CDR2 YNFKEQ. The junction had 6 bases not matched to a gene; V was cut back by 0 bases and J by 8 bases. The CDR3 covers 16 residues.

This chain joins TRBV7-2 and TRBJ2-1, with D perhaps given as TRBD1 or TRBD2 (5 bases each). The CDR3 is 14 residues long. V was pared by 4 bases and J by 8 bases, with 15 bases between. Germline values: CDR1 SGHTA, CDR2 FQGNSA. The CDR3 region is CASSSQGPEDEQFF. CDR3 in DNA: TGTGCCAGCAGCTCGCAGGGACCCGAGGATGAGCAGTTCTTC.

The chain carries TRBV30 and TRBJ2-1; 8 bases fit TRBD2. The CDR3 spans 13 residues. The V segment lost 3 bases and the J segment 8 bases; nucleotides outside the gene matches: 6. Per the germline V gene, CDR1 is GTSNPN and CDR2 is SVGIG (reference sequence). CDR3 protein: CAWSGRAADEQFF. The CDR3 DNA reads TGTGCCTGGAGCGGGAGGGCAGCTGATGAGCAGTTCTTC.

DNA for the CDR3: TGCAGTGCTAGAGTCCGGGGGCCCACCGGGGAGCTGTTTTTT. This codes for CSARVRGPTGELFF. The chain carries TRBV20-1 and TRBJ2-2, with D perhaps being TRBD1 or TRBD2 (6 bases each). There are 14 residues in the CDR3. V dropped 1 base and J dropped 4 bases, with 10 bases sitting between them. CDR1 and CDR2 from the germline V gene are DFQATT and SNEGSKA (reference sequence).

This clonotype turned up a few times. The genes are TRBV4-2 and TRBJ2-3, with 10 bases aligning to TRBD2. The V and J ends lost 1 base and 2 bases, in that order; junction bases with no gene match: 3. CDR3 length: 16 amino acids. The germline V gene encodes CDR1 LGHNA and CDR2 YNFKEQ. The CDR3 spells CASSQGGLANTDTQYF. The CDR3 DNA reads as TGTGCCAGCAGCCAAGGGGGACTAGCGAACACAGATACGCAGTATTTT.

This clonotype turned up a few times. The J gene is TRBJ2-1, the V gene TRBV15; 14 nucleotides line up with TRBD2. The CDR3 is made up of 14 amino acids. CDR1 LNHNV and CDR2 YYDKDF come from the germline V gene (reference sequence). The trim removed 8 bases at V and 10 bases at J, leaving 7 bases unmatched. As DNA, the CDR3 is TGTGCCACCCTGACTAGCGGGAGGGCAAACGAGCAGTTCTTC. Protein product: CATLTSGRANEQFF.

In this sample, this clonotype turned up a few times. This sequence joins TRBV7-2 and TRBJ2-3, with 9 bases that match TRBD1. V shed 5 bases, J shed 5 bases, and the junction held 8 bases outside the gene matches. Germline V CDR1 and CDR2: SGHTA, FQGNSA. The CDR3 runs to 15 residues. This CDR3 reads CASSLLGQGGDTQYF. The CDR3 DNA reads as TGTGCCAGCAGCCTCTTGGGACAGGGTGGAGATACGCAGTATTTT.

This clonotype came up many times. The chain recombines TRBV2 with TRBJ1-1; D ambiguous. Per germline, CDR1 SNHLY and CDR2 FYNNEI. Trimming took off 3 bases at V and 1 base at J, with 12 bases between the two ends. This CDR3 spans 15 amino acids. The CDR3 protein is CASSDASGKNTEAFF. The CDR3 DNA sequence: TGTGCCAGCAGTGATGCCTCGGGCAAGAACACTGAAGCTTTCTTT.

This clonotype was seen a handful of times. J is TRBJ2-7 and V is TRBV28; D perhaps matches TRBD2 (6 bases). V shed 2 bases and J shed 0 bases, with 11 bases lying between them. CDR3 length: 15 residues. Per germline, CDR1 MDHEN and CDR2 SYDVKM. The CDR3 is CASSLRISGSYEQYF. CDR3 sequence (DNA): TGTGCCAGCAGTTTAAGGATTAGCGGCTCCTACGAGCAGTACTTC.